Each of the 8 T cell receptor beta chains below was sequenced from the same sample in a study of blood T cell repertoires in COVID-19. Measured with immunoSEQ multiplex PCR; TCRdb has only the in-frame clones, and not every one. Of fewer than 400,000 clones listed, more than 75% are singletons. The sequenced material came from peripheral blood. These receptors originate from a human donor in a cohort sampled during active COVID-19.

CDR3 protein: CAWSAATSRADTQYF. The CDR3 DNA follows: TGTGCCTGGAGTGCTGCGACAAGCAGGGCAGATACGCAGTATTTT. This sequence joins TRBV30 and TRBJ2-3, with D maybe TRBD1 (5 bases). This CDR3 is 15 amino acids long. V gave up 1 base and J gave up 4 bases, with 15 bases separating them. The germline CDR1 and CDR2 sequences are GTSNPN and SVGIG (reference sequence).

The CDR3 region is CASSAYRGTGELFF. The CDR3 DNA reads TGTGCCAGCAGCGCCTACCGGGGCACCGGGGAGCTGTTTTTT. This chain uses TRBV13 with TRBJ2-2, with D possibly matching TRBD2 (5 bases). Trimming cost V 5 bases and J 4 bases, with 11 bases left between them. The length of the CDR3 is 14 residues. From germline, CDR1 is PRHDT and CDR2 FYEKMQ (reference sequence).

The J gene is TRBJ1-4, the V gene TRBV3-1 (or the pseudogene TRBV3-2); D not certain. This CDR3 contains 13 residues. Germline CDR1 reads LGHDT; CDR2 reads YNNKEL (reference sequence). Trimming shortened V by 2 bases and J by 8 bases, and 9 bases separated the two germline ends. The CDR3 coding sequence is TGTGCCAGCAGCCAAAGGCAGCGGGAAAAACTGTTTTTT. Protein product: CASSQRQREKLFF.

The chain combines TRBV6-5 with TRBJ1-4, with a possible D match to TRBD1 (6 bases). The CDR3 sequence is 15 residues long. Trimming removed 7 bases from V and 4 bases from J, with 16 bases in between. CDR1 and CDR2 from the germline V gene are MNHEY and SVGAGI. CDR3 sequence reads: CASKPLQGYNEKLFF. CDR3 DNA sequence: TGTGCCAGCAAGCCGCTACAGGGATATAATGAAAAACTGTTTTTT.

The chain is built from TRBV7-3 and TRBJ2-3; TRBD2 matches 8 bases. The CDR3 loop spans 14 amino acids. V was clipped by 0 bases and J by 4 bases; unmatched bases: 0. Germline V CDR1 and CDR2: SGHTA, FQGTGA. As DNA, the CDR3 is TGTGCCAGCAGCTTAACTAGCGGGGCAGATACGCAGTATTTT. It is translated as CASSLTSGADTQYF.

The rearrangement joins TRBV5-1 to TRBJ2-1; D call uncertain. From germline, CDR1 is SGHRS and CDR2 YFSETQ. Trimming removed 7 bases at V and 1 base at J, with 6 bases between. CDR3 length equals 12 residues. The CDR3 loop reads CASGESYNEQFF. The CDR3 bases are TGCGCCAGCGGAGAATCCTACAATGAGCAGTTCTTC.

J is TRBJ2-1 and V is TRBV7-9; possible D gene TRBD2, 6 bases. Between the trimmed V and J ends, which lost 1 base and 4 bases, there was a span of 14 bases. The germline CDR1 and CDR2 sequences are SEHNR and FQNEAQ (reference sequence). The CDR3 covers 16 residues. CDR3 nucleotides: TGTGCCAGCAGCTTAGACCGGGACTCCCTATACAATGAGCAGTTCTTC. This translates into CASSLDRDSLYNEQFF.

The rearrangement links TRBV21-1 to TRBJ2-1; the table gives TRBD2 as D, unverified against the DNA. TRBV21-1 is recorded as a pseudogene. There are 17 residues in the CDR3. This chain's CDR3 is CASTPLTGTVDYNEQFF. The CDR3 bases are TGTGCCAGCACCCCACTTACCGGGACTGTGGATTACAATGAGCAGTTCTTC.